Listed below are T cell receptor beta chains from one sample, sequenced in a study of early T cells in non-severe SARS-CoV-2 infection. Each CDR3 protein is one row after TCRdb ran MiXCR on the 5' RACE reads. The sample lists about 64,000 distinct CDR3 sequences; roughly 12% were seen once. This specimen was whole blood, taken at baseline. The receptor set was obtained from an adult who was a healthcare worker with PCR-confirmed SARS-CoV-2 infection or an uninfected control (not recorded which). Both conserved end residues are part of each CDR3. A D gene is named only where the DNA matches it firmly. Where a row states a size, it is once, few, many or the class of an expanded clone; other rows omit it.

D gene: TRBD1; V gene: TRBV11-3; J gene: TRBJ2-3; clone size: .; CDR3 DNA: TGTGCCAGCGCCCATCCTCCGGGACAGGGGCTTTTGGGAGGCACAGATACGCAGTATTTT; CDR3 protein: CASAHPPGQGLLGGTDTQYF
D gene: .; V gene: TRBV4-2; J gene: TRBJ1-3; clone size: few; CDR3 DNA: TGTGCCAGCAGCCAAGATGGGGGGACTGGAAACACCATATATTTT; CDR3 protein: CASSQDGGTGNTIYF
D gene: .; V gene: TRBV7-9; J gene: TRBJ1-4; clone size: few; CDR3 DNA: TGTGCCAGCAGCCTGACAGGAATCGGTGAAAAACTGTTTTTT; CDR3 protein: CASSLTGIGEKLFF
D gene: .; V gene: TRBV11-2; J gene: TRBJ1-1; clone size: .; CDR3 DNA: TGTGCCAGCAGCGGATGGATATCTACGAACACTGAAGCTTTCTTT; CDR3 protein: CASSGWISTNTEAFF
D gene: TRBD2; V gene: TRBV12-3/TRBV12-4; J gene: TRBJ2-3; clone size: few; CDR3 DNA: TGTGCCAGCAGTCTAACCGGGACTAGCGGGAGTACGACAGATACGCAGTATTTT; CDR3 protein: CASSLTGTSGSTTDTQYF
D gene: .; V gene: TRBV6-5; J gene: TRBJ1-1; clone size: many; CDR3 DNA: TGTGCCAGCAGTTACTCTATTTGGAACACTGAAGCTTTCTTT; CDR3 protein: CASSYSIWNTEAFF
D gene: TRBD2; V gene: TRBV29-1; J gene: TRBJ2-1; clone size: many; CDR3 DNA: TGCAGCGTTGAAACTACTAGCGGGAAGAATGAGCAGTTCTTC; CDR3 protein: CSVETTSGKNEQFF
D gene: TRBD1; V gene: TRBV5-1; J gene: TRBJ1-4; clone size: few; CDR3 DNA: TGCGCCAGCAGCGTCGGACAGGGGCATGAAAAACTGTTTTTT; CDR3 protein: CASSVGQGHEKLFF
D gene: TRBD2; V gene: TRBV11-3; J gene: TRBJ2-1; clone size: .; CDR3 DNA: TGTGCCAGCAGCTTACGTACGGGACTACAATACAATGAGCAGTTCTTC; CDR3 protein: CASSLRTGLQYNEQFF
D gene: .; V gene: TRBV28; J gene: TRBJ2-7; clone size: many; CDR3 DNA: TGTGCCAGCAGTTTACAGGGATCCCTATCCGACGAGCAGTACTTC; CDR3 protein: CASSLQGSLSDEQYF
D gene: TRBD2; V gene: TRBV7-8; J gene: TRBJ2-4; clone size: .; CDR3 DNA: TGTGCCAGCAGCTTAGCGTCCCTCTCGTATAGCGGGGTGGCCAAAAACATTCAGTACTTC; CDR3 protein: CASSLASLSYSGVAKNIQYF
D gene: .; V gene: TRBV7-2; J gene: TRBJ2-1; clone size: many; CDR3 DNA: TGTGCCAGCAGCTTTGTTGGAGGGGGAGGGAACTCCTACAATGAGCAGTTCTTC; CDR3 protein: CASSFVGGGGNSYNEQFF
D gene: .; V gene: TRBV27; J gene: TRBJ2-7; clone size: .; CDR3 DNA: TGTGCCAGCAGTTTATCCGGGATTGCCGAGCAGTACTTC; CDR3 protein: CASSLSGIAEQYF
D gene: .; V gene: TRBV20-1; J gene: TRBJ1-5; clone size: .; CDR3 DNA: TGCAGTGCTAGAAGTACGAGTATGGATCAGCCCCAGCATTTT; CDR3 protein: CSARSTSMDQPQHF